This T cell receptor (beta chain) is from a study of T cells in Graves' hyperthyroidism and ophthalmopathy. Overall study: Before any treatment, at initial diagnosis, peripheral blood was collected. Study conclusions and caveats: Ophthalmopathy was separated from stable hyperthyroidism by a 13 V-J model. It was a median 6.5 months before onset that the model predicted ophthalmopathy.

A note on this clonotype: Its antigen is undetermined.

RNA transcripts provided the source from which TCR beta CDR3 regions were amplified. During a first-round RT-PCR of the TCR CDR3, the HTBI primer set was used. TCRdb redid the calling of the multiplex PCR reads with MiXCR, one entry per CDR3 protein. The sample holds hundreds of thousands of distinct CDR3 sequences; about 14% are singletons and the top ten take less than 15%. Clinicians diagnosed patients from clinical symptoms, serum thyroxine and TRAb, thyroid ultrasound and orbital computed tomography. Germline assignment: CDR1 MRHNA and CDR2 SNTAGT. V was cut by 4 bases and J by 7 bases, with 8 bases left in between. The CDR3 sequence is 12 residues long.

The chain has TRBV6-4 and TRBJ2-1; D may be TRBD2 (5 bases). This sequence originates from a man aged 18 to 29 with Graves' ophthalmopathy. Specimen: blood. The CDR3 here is CASSAGINEQFF. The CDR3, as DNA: TGTGCCAGCAGTGCGGGGATTAATGAGCAGTTCTTC.